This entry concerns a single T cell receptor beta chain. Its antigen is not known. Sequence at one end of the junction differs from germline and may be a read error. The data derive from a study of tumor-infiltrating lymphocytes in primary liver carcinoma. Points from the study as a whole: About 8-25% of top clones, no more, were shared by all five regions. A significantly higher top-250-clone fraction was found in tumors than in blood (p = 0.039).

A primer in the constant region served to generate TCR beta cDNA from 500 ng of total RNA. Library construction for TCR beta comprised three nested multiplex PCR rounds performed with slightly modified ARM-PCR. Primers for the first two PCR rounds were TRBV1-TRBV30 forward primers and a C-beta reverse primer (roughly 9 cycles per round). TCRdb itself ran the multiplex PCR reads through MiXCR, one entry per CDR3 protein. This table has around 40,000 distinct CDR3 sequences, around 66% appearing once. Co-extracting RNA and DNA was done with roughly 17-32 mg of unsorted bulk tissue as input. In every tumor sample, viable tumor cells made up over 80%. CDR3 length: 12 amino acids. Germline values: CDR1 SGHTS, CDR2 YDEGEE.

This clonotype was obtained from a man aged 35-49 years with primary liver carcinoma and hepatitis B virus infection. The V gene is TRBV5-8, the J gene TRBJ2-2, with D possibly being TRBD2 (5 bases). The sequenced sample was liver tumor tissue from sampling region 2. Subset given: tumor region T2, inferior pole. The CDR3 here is CASNFNTGELFF. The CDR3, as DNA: TGTGCCAGCAACTTCAACACCGGGGAGCTATTTTTT. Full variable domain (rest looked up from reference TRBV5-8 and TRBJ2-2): EAGVTQSPTHLIKTRGQQATLRCSPISGHTSVYWYQQALGLGLQFLLWYDEGEERNRGNFPPRFSGRQFPNYSSELNVNALELEDSALYLCASNFNTGELFFGEGSRLTVL.